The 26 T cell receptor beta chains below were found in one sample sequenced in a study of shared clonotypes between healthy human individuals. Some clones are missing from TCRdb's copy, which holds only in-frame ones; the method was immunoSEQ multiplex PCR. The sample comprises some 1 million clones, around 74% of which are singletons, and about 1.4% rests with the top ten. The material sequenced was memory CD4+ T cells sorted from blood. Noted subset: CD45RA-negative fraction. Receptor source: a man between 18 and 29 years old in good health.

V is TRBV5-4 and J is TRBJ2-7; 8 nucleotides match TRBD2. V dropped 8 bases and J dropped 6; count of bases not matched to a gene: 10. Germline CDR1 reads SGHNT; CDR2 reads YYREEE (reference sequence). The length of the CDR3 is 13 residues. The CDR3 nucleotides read TGTGCCAGGAGTAGCGGGGCCACGGGCGAGCAGTACTTC. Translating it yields CARSSGATGEQYF.

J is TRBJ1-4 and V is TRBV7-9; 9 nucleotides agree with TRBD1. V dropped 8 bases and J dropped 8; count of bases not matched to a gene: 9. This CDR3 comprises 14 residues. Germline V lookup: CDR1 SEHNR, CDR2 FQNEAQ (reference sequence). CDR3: CASGLRTGEEKLFF. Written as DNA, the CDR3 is TGTGCCAGCGGACTACGGACAGGGGAAGAAAAACTGTTTTTT. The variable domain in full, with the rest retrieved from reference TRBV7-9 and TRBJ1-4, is DTGVSQNPRHKITKRGQNVTFRCDPISEHNRLYWYRQTLGQGPEFLTYFQNEAQLEKSRLLSDRFSAERPKGSFSTLEIQRTEQGDSAMYLCASGLRTGEEKLFFGSGTQLSVL.

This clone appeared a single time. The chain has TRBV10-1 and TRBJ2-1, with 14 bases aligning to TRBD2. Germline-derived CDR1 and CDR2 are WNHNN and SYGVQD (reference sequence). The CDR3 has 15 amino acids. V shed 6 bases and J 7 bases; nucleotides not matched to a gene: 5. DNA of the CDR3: TGCGCCAGCAGCTACGGGACTAGCGGGAGAAATGAGCAGTTCTTC. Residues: CASSYGTSGRNEQFF.

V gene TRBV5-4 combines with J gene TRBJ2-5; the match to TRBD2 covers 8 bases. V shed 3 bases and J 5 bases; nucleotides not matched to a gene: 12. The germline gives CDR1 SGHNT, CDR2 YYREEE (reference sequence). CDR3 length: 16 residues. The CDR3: CASSSPGLVIGETQYF. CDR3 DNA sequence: TGTGCCAGCAGCTCCCCGGGACTAGTTATCGGGGAGACCCAGTACTTC.

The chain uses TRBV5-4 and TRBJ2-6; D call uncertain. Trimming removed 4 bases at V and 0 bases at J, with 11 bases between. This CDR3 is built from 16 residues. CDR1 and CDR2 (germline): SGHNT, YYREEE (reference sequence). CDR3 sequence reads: CASSPYMSSGANVLTF. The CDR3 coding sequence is TGTGCCAGCAGCCCATACATGAGCTCTGGGGCCAACGTCCTGACTTTC.

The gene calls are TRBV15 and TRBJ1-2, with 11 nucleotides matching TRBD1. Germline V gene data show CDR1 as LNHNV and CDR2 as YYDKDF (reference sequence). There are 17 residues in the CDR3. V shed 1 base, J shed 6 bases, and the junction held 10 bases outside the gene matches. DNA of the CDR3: TGTGCCACCAGCAGAGGCGGACAGGGGGCTTTTGGGGATGGCTACACCTTC. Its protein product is CATSRGGQGAFGDGYTF.

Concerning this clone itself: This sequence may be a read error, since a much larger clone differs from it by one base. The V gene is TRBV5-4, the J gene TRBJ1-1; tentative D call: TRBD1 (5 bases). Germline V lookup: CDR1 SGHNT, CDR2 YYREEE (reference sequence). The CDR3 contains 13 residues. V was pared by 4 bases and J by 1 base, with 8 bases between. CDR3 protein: CASSPTGNTEAFF. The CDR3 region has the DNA TGTGCCAGCAGCCCTACAGGGAACACTGAAGCTTTCTTT.

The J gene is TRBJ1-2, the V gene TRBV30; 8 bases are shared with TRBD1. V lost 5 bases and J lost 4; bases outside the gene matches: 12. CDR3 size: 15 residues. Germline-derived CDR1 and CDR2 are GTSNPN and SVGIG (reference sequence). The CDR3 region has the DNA TGTGCCTGGCACCCCCCGGGACAGGAGTTCTATGGCTACACCTTC. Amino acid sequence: CAWHPPGQEFYGYTF.

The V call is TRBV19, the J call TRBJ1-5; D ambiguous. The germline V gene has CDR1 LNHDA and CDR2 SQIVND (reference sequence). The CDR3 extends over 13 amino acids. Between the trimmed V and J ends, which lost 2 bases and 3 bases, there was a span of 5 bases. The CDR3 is CASSIPLNQPQHF. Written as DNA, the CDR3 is TGTGCCAGTAGTATACCGCTCAATCAGCCCCAGCATTTT.

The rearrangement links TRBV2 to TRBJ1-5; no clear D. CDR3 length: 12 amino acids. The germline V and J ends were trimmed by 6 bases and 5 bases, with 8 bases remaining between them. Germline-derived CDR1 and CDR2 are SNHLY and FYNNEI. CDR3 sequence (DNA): TGTGCCAGCAGAGGAAGGGATCAGCCCCAGCATTTT. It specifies CASRGRDQPQHF.

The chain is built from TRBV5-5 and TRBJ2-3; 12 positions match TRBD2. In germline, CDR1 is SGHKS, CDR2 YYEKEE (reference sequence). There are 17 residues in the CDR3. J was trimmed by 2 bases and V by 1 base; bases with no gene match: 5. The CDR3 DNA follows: TGTGCCAGCAGCTTGAGGGGGACTAGCGGGCTCACAGATACGCAGTATTTT. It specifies CASSLRGTSGLTDTQYF.

The CDR3 bases are TGTGCCAGCAGTGAGGGGGGCCGGGAGACCCAGTACTTC. Its translation is CASSEGGRETQYF. The chain has TRBV28 and TRBJ2-5; either TRBD1 or TRBD2 may fit D (6 bases each). CDR1 and CDR2 from the germline V gene are MDHEN and SYDVKM. The CDR3 length is 13 residues. Between the trimmed V and J ends, which lost 5 bases and 5 bases, there was a span of 12 bases.

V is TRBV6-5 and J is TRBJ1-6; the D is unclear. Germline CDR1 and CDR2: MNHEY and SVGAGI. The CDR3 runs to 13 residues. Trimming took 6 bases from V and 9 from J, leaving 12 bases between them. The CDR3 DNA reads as TGTGCCAGCAGCTTTACAACGATTTCACCCCTCCACTTT. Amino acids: CASSFTTISPLHF.

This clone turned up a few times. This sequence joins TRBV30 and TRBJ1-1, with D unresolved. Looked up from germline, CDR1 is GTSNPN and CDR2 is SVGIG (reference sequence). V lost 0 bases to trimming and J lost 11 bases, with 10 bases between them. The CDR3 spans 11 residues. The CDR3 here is CAWSVSLIAFF. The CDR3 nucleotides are TGTGCCTGGAGTGTGTCCTTGATCGCTTTCTTT.

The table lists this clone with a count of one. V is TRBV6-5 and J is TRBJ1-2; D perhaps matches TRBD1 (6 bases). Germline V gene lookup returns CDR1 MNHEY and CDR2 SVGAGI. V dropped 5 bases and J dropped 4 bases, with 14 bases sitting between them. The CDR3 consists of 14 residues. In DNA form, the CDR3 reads TGTGCCAGCAGTCAGCGAGGGGGGGCCTATGGCTACACCTTC. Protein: CASSQRGGAYGYTF.

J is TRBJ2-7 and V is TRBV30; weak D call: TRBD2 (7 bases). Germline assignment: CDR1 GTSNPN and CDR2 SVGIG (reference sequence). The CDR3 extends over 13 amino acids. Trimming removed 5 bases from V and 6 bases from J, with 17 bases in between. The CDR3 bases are TGTGCCTGGGGCAGGCAGGGAGGGGGCGAGCAGTACTTC. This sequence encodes CAWGRQGGGEQYF.

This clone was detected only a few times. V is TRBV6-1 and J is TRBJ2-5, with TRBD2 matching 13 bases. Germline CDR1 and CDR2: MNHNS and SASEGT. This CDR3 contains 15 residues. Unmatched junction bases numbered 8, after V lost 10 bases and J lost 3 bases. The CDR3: CATTSGGAGEETQYF. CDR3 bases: TGTGCCACCACTAGCGGGGGGGCAGGTGAAGAGACCCAGTACTTC.

This CDR3 reads CASSRSGTASSYEQYF. For the CDR3, the DNA is TGTGCCAGCAGCCGCTCCGGGACCGCGAGCTCCTACGAGCAGTACTTC. V is TRBV13 and J is TRBJ2-7; possibly TRBD1 or TRBD2 for D (5 bases each). The CDR3 sequence is 16 residues long. V was clipped by 5 bases and J by 0 bases, with 17 bases between them. CDR1 is PRHDT and CDR2 is FYEKMQ in the germline V gene (reference sequence).

The CDR3 DNA reads as TGTGCCAGCAGCCGAAGGGACCTTGGCTACACCTTC. This sequence encodes CASSRRDLGYTF. The chain employs TRBV13 and TRBJ1-2, with D possibly TRBD1 on 5 matching bases. Trimming removed 5 bases from V and 7 bases from J, with 11 bases in between. CDR1 is PRHDT and CDR2 is FYEKMQ in the germline V gene (reference sequence). This CDR3 has 12 residues.

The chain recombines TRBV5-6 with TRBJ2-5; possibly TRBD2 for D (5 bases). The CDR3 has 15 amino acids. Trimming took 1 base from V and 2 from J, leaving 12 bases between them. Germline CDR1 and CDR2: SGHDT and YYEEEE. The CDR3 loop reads CASSLRRSGQETQYF. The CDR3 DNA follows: TGTGCCAGCAGCTTGCGACGGTCGGGGCAAGAGACCCAGTACTTC.

CDR3 DNA: TGTGCCAGCAGCGTATACGGGGCCTCCTACAATGAGCAGTTCTTC. Its protein product is CASSVYGASYNEQFF. The rearrangement links TRBV9 to TRBJ2-1; D tentatively reads TRBD1 or TRBD2 (5 bases each). Germline CDR1 SGDLS, CDR2 YYNGEE. The CDR3 is made up of 15 amino acids. V gave up 1 base and J gave up 0 bases, with 8 bases separating them.

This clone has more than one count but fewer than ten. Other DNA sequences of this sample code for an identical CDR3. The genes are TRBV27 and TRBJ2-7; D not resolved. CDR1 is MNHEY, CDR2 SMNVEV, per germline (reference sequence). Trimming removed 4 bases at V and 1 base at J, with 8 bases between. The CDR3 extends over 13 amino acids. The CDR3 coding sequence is TGTGCCAGCAGTTCCGGACGGTCCTACGAGCAGTACTTC. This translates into CASSSGRSYEQYF.

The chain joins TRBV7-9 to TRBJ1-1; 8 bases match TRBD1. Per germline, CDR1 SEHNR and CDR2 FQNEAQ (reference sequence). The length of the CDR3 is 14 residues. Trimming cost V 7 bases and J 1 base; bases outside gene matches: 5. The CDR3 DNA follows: TGTGCCAGCATTAATGGACAGGGGAACACTGAAGCTTTCTTT. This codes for CASINGQGNTEAFF.

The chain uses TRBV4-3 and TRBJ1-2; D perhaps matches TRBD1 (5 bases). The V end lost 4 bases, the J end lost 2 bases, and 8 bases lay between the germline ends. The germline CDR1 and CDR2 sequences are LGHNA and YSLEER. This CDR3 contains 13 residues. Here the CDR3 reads CASSRDLNYGYTF. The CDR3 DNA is TGCGCCAGCAGCCGGGACTTAAACTATGGCTACACCTTC.

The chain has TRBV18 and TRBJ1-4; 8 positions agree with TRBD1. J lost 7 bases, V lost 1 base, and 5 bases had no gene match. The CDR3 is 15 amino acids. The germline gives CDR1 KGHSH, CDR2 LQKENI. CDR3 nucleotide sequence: TGTGCCAGCTCACCACAGGCAGGGGGCACTGAAAAACTGTTTTTT. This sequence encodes CASSPQAGGTEKLFF.

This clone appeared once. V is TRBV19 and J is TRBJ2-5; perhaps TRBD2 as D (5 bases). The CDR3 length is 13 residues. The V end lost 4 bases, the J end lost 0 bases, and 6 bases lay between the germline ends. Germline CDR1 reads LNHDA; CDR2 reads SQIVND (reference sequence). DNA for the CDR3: TGTGCCAGTAGTAGGGAGTACCAAGAGACCCAGTACTTC. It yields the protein CASSREYQETQYF.